This is a list of T cell receptor beta chains from one sample in a study of post-analysis software for immune sequencing data. MiXCR, applied by TCRdb to the PCR reads, yields one record per CDR3 protein. This sample has roughly 650,000 distinct CDR3 sequences, with approximately 59% found just once. Sequenced sample: blood. These receptors were taken from a girl aged 2 to 9 with multiple sclerosis. Each CDR3 is given with its conserved first and last residue. Each record gives: CDR3 protein, CDR3 DNA, J gene, V gene, D gene, clone size. D genes are given only for firm matches. The listing skips clone size in some rows; elsewhere it reads once, few, many or a size class.

CSGRPGGNEQFF,TGCAGCGGAAGGCCGGGGGGCAATGAGCAGTTCTTC,TRBJ2-1,TRBV29-1,TRBD2,NA
CASSTPGWETQYF,TGTGCCAGCAGCACCCCAGGGTGGGAGACCCAGTACTTC,TRBJ2-5,TRBV7-2,NA,once
CSARRDRGLQNGQFF,TGCAGTGCTAGGAGAGACAGGGGGCTTCAAAATGGGCAGTTCTTC,TRBJ2-1,TRBV20-1,TRBD1,once
CASSLGIQGASDTQYF,TGTGCCAGCAGTTTAGGGATCCAGGGAGCATCAGATACGCAGTATTTT,TRBJ2-3,TRBV12-3/TRBV12-4,NA,few
CASSLGLAGDPPYNEQFF,TGCGCCAGCAGCTTGGGGCTAGCGGGAGATCCCCCCTACAATGAGCAGTTCTTC,TRBJ2-1,TRBV5-1,TRBD2,NA
CASSPDFNNSPLHF,TGCGCCAGCAGCCCTGACTTCAATAATTCACCCCTCCACTTT,TRBJ1-6,TRBV5-1,NA,NA
CASSQDPDLYNEQFF,TGCGCCAGCAGCCAAGATCCCGATCTCTACAATGAGCAGTTCTTC,TRBJ2-1,TRBV4-1,NA,NA
CASSLASGSLSYEQYF,TGCGCCAGCAGCTTGGCCAGCGGGAGCCTCTCCTACGAGCAGTACTTC,TRBJ2-7,TRBV5-1,TRBD2,NA
CASSLVGEWPKNTQYF,TGCGCCAGCAGCTTGGTGGGGGAGTGGCCCAAAAACACTCAGTACTTC,TRBJ2-4,TRBV5-1,NA,NA
CASSPVTTNTEAFF,TGCGCCAGCAGCCCTGTAACGACGAACACTGAAGCTTTCTTT,TRBJ1-1,TRBV4-1,NA,NA
CASSFLAGGPGDTQYF,TGTGCCAGCAGCTTCCTAGCGGGGGGGCCCGGAGATACGCAGTATTTT,TRBJ2-3,TRBV7-2,TRBD2,NA
CSAPHRDSSYEQYF,TGCAGTGCCCCTCACAGGGATAGCTCCTACGAGCAGTACTTC,TRBJ2-7,TRBV20-1,NA,NA
CASSPRGPETQYF,TGTGCCAGCAGTCCCCGGGGTCCGGAGACCCAGTACTTC,TRBJ2-5,TRBV6-5,NA,NA
CASSPGQGRGYGYTF,TGCGCCAGCAGCCCCGGACAGGGCAGGGGCTATGGCTACACCTTC,TRBJ1-2,TRBV5-1,TRBD1,NA
CASSVSPDGNYGYTF,TGTGCCAGCAGTGTTAGCCCGGATGGCAACTATGGCTACACCTTC,TRBJ1-2,TRBV12-3/TRBV12-4,NA,NA
CASSYSGAAPSLQYF,TGTGCCAGCAGTTACTCTGGGGCAGCTCCCTCCCTACAGTACTTC,TRBJ2-7,TRBV6-5,NA,NA
CSARPGTQGEQFF,TGCAGTGCTAGACCCGGGACTCAAGGCGAGCAGTTCTTC,TRBJ2-1,TRBV20-1,NA,NA
CASSPPGALRSADTQYF,TGTGCCAGCAGCCCCCCGGGGGCGTTGCGGAGTGCAGATACGCAGTATTTT,TRBJ2-3,TRBV27,NA,NA
CASSYRGGYYEQYF,TGTGCCAGCAGTTACAGGGGCGGATACTACGAGCAGTACTTC,TRBJ2-7,TRBV6-6,NA,few
CASSLRHHNEQFF,TGTGCCAGCAGCTTGAGGCACCACAATGAGCAGTTCTTC,TRBJ2-1,TRBV7-3,NA,NA
CASSFLDPDTQYF,TGTGCCAGCAGTTTCCTTGACCCAGATACGCAGTATTTT,TRBJ2-3,TRBV6-6,NA,NA
CASSQAGGSYGYTF,TGCGCCAGCAGCCAAGCAGGGGGCAGCTATGGCTACACCTTC,TRBJ1-2,TRBV4-3,TRBD1,few
CASSLRASGSSEQYF,TGTGCCAGCAGTTTAAGGGCTAGCGGGAGCTCAGAGCAGTACTTC,TRBJ2-7,TRBV12-3/TRBV12-4,TRBD2,NA
CSAQTGAGDTQYF,TGCAGTGCTCAAACGGGTGCAGGAGATACGCAGTATTTT,TRBJ2-3,TRBV20-1,NA,NA
CASRRALREQYF,TGTGCCAGCAGGAGGGCGCTTCGGGAGCAGTACTTC,TRBJ2-7,TRBV2,NA,NA
CASSVAGTFEGTQYF,TGTGCCAGCAGCGTAGCCGGGACCTTTGAGGGGACCCAGTACTTC,TRBJ2-5,TRBV9,NA,NA
CATSGTDNTGELFF,TGTGCCACCTCGGGGACGGATAACACCGGGGAGCTGTTTTTT,TRBJ2-2,TRBV15,NA,NA
CASSYSIWLPADTEAFF,TGTGCCAGCAGTTACTCGATTTGGCTACCTGCGGACACTGAAGCTTTCTTT,TRBJ1-1,TRBV6-6,NA,few
CASSLKVLGTSGRTDTQYF,TGTGCCAGCAGCTTAAAGGTCTTGGGGACTAGCGGGAGGACAGATACGCAGTATTTT,TRBJ2-3,TRBV7-2,TRBD2,NA
CASSSLDRVSYEQYF,TGCGCCAGCAGTTCATTGGACAGGGTGTCCTACGAGCAGTACTTC,TRBJ2-7,TRBV5-1,TRBD1,NA
CASSPLPRTGQEGYTF,TGTGCCAGCAGCCCGTTGCCCCGGACAGGGCAGGAGGGCTACACCTTC,TRBJ1-2,TRBV7-9,TRBD1,NA
CASSEALGTSQETQYF,TGTGCCAGCAGTGAAGCCCTAGGCACTAGCCAAGAGACCCAGTACTTC,TRBJ2-5,TRBV2,NA,once
CASSDGSNQPQHF,TGTGCCAGCAGTGACGGCAGCAATCAGCCCCAGCATTTT,TRBJ1-5,TRBV6-1,NA,NA
CASSLGGLSEQYF,TGTGCCAGCAGCTTAGGGGGGCTCTCCGAGCAGTACTTC,TRBJ2-7,TRBV11-2,NA,NA
CASSQVADEQYF,TGTGCCAGCAGCCAAGTGGCCGACGAGCAGTACTTC,TRBJ2-7,TRBV3-1,NA,few
CASEPGQTYNEQFF,TGTGCCAGTGAACCGGGACAGACCTACAATGAGCAGTTCTTC,TRBJ2-1,TRBV19,TRBD1,NA
CASSSPGQGWTEAFF,TGTGCCAGCAGCTCGCCGGGACAGGGTTGGACTGAAGCTTTCTTT,TRBJ1-1,TRBV7-2,TRBD1,NA
CASSQDSGYEQYF,TGTGCCAGCAGCCAAGATTCGGGCTACGAGCAGTACTTC,TRBJ2-7,TRBV3-1,NA,NA
CASRSSLGYNEQFF,TGTGCCAGCCGCTCCTCTCTAGGATACAATGAGCAGTTCTTC,TRBJ2-1,TRBV5-6,NA,NA
CASSRRGSRTDTQYF,TGTGCCAGCAGTCGACGCGGCTCCCGCACAGATACGCAGTATTTT,TRBJ2-3,TRBV6-5,NA,few
CAIGSGPYTGELFF,TGTGCCATCGGCTCGGGACCCTACACCGGGGAGCTGTTTTTT,TRBJ2-2,TRBV3-1,NA,NA
CASSEPRAYEQYF,TGTGCCAGCAGTGAGCCCAGGGCCTACGAGCAGTACTTC,TRBJ2-7,TRBV6-1,NA,NA
CASSQLKLAGVSDTQYF,TGTGCCAGCAGCCAACTCAAACTAGCGGGAGTATCAGATACGCAGTATTTT,TRBJ2-3,TRBV14,TRBD2,NA
CASSQAGPLGTQYF,TGTGCCAGCAGCCAGGCCGGGCCGCTCGGGACCCAGTACTTC,TRBJ2-5,TRBV7-2,NA,few
CASSRLNDRFSYEQYF,TGTGCCAGCAGCCGTTTAAACGACAGATTCTCCTACGAGCAGTACTTC,TRBJ2-7,TRBV7-9,NA,few
CASSYRQVSTDTQYF,TGCGCCAGCAGCTACCGACAGGTCAGCACAGATACGCAGTATTTT,TRBJ2-3,TRBV5-1,NA,NA
CSARDLAGKRDTQYF,TGCAGTGCTAGAGATCTAGCGGGAAAAAGAGATACGCAGTATTTT,TRBJ2-3,TRBV20-1,TRBD2,few
CTSSPRGIRTQETQYF,TGTACCAGCAGTCCCCGGGGAATACGGACCCAAGAGACCCAGTACTTC,TRBJ2-5,TRBV2,NA,NA
CASSPQRTGSHTF,TGTGCCAGCAGCCCTCAGAGGACAGGGAGCCACACCTTC,TRBJ1-2,TRBV12-3/TRBV12-4,TRBD1,few
CASSPEGSLADTQYF,TGTGCCAGCAGTCCCGAGGGGTCATTGGCAGATACGCAGTATTTT,TRBJ2-3,TRBV12-3/TRBV12-4,NA,NA
CSARDERTVNEQFF,TGCAGTGCTAGGGACGAGCGGACCGTCAATGAGCAGTTCTTC,TRBJ2-1,TRBV20-1,NA,NA
CSAVGQGGADTQYF,TGCAGCGCCGTGGGACAGGGGGGGGCAGATACGCAGTATTTT,TRBJ2-3,TRBV29-1,TRBD1,once
CSARAGGPETQYF,TGCAGTGCGAGAGCGGGAGGGCCAGAGACCCAGTACTTC,TRBJ2-5,TRBV20-1,TRBD2,NA
CATSDQGADEKLFF,TGTGCCACCAGTGACCAGGGGGCCGATGAAAAACTGTTTTTT,TRBJ1-4,TRBV24-1,TRBD1,NA
CASSQEQDRGFYNEQFF,TGCGCCAGCAGCCAAGAACAGGACAGGGGATTTTACAATGAGCAGTTCTTC,TRBJ2-1,TRBV5-1,TRBD1,NA
CAISDKASGSKKFF,TGTGCCATCAGTGATAAGGCTAGCGGGAGCAAGAAGTTCTTC,TRBJ2-1,TRBV10-3,TRBD2,NA
CASSQGVSLQATADTQYF,TGTGCCAGCAGCCAAGGGGTGTCGTTGCAGGCCACTGCAGATACGCAGTATTTT,TRBJ2-3,TRBV4-2,NA,NA
CASGPQSGGPESSYNEQFF,TGTGCCAGCGGCCCTCAAAGCGGGGGGCCCGAGAGCTCCTACAATGAGCAGTTCTTC,TRBJ2-1,TRBV6-2/TRBV6-3,TRBD2,NA
CASSALPDTDTQYF,TGTGCCAGCAGCGCCCTACCGGACACAGATACGCAGTATTTT,TRBJ2-3,TRBV5-6,NA,NA